This TCR beta chain came from a study of blood T cell repertoires in COVID-19. Study information: Samples of COVID-19 (acute and convalescent) were obtained from the United States, Italy and Spain.

The count of this clone is one. This sample also contains other DNA sequences that code for the same CDR3. The V gene's germline CDR1 is SNHLY and CDR2 FYNNEI. V lost 6 bases, J lost 6 bases, and 4 bases stayed unmatched. The CDR3 sequence is 15 residues long. Here immunoSEQ multiplex PCR was the method, and the copy in TCRdb shows in-frame clones only, minus some. This table has roughly 60,000 clones, roughly 90% appearing once. The rearrangement uses TRBV2 and TRBJ2-3, with TRBD2 matching over 15 bases. The sample taken for sequencing was peripheral blood. The clonotype was recovered from a man in his sixties with active COVID-19. The CDR3 protein is CASSGLAGGGDTQYF. In DNA, the CDR3 is TGTGCCAGCAGCGGACTAGCGGGAGGGGGGGATACGCAGTATTTT.